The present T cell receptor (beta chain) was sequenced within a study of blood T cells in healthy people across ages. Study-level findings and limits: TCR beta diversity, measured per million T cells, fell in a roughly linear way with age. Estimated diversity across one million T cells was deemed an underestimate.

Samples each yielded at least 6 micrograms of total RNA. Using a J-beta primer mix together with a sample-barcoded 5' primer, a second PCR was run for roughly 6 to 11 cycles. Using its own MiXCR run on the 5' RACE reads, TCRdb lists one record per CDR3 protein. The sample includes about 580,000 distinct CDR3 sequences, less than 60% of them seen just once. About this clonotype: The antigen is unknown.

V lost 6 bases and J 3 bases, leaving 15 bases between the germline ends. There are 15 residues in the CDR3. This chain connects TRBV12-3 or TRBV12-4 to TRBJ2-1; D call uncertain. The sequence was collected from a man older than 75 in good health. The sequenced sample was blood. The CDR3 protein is CASSRLHPDYNEQFF. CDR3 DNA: TGTGCCAGCAGCCGGCTACATCCCGACTACAATGAGCAGTTCTTC.